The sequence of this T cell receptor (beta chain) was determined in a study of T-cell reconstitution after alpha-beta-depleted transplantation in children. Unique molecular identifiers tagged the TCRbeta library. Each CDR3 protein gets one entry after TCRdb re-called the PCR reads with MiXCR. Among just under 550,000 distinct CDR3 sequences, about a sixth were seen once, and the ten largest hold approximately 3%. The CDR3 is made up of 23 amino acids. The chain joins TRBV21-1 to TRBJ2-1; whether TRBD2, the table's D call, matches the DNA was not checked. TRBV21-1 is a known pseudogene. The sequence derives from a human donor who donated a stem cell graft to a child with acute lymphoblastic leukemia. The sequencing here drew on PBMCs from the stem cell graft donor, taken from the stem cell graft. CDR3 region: CASSKDWDHEASGRPASDNEQFF. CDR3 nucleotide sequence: TGTGCCAGCAGCAAAGATTGGGATCATGAGGCTAGCGGGAGGCCAGCTTCGGACAATGAGCAGTTCTTC.